One sample yielded the 5 T cell receptor beta chains listed below, sequenced in a study of blood T cell repertoires in COVID-19. Using immunoSEQ multiplex PCR, the repertoire was profiled, and TCRdb retains in-frame clones only, with some absent. The sample records tens of thousands of clones, 88% being singletons. Input material: peripheral blood. The receptors were gathered from an elderly woman with acute or convalescent COVID-19.

J is TRBJ1-2 and V is TRBV27, with D possibly TRBD1 on 5 matching bases. Trimming removed 5 bases at V and 5 bases at J, with 9 bases between. CDR3 length equals 12 residues. CDR1 is MNHEY and CDR2 is SMNVEV in the germline V gene (reference sequence). In DNA form, the CDR3 reads TGTGCCAGCAGTACGGGGACTTATGGCTACACCTTC. Translating gives CASSTGTYGYTF.

The CDR3 sequence is CASSIRDTDTQYF. Here the CDR3 DNA reads TGTGCCAGTAGTATTCGGGACACAGATACGCAGTATTTT. The V call is TRBV19, the J call TRBJ2-3, with D possibly TRBD2 on 5 matching bases. With 3 bases removed from V and 2 bases from J, the gap between germline ends came to 6 bases. CDR3 length equals 13 residues. CDR1 is LNHDA, CDR2 SQIVND, per germline (reference sequence).

The chain uses TRBV27 and TRBJ2-1; D possibly corresponds to TRBD1 (6 bases). With 5 bases removed from V and 8 bases from J, the gap between germline ends came to 16 bases. The CDR3 spans 14 residues. Germline CDR1 and CDR2: MNHEY and SMNVEV (reference sequence). This chain's CDR3 is CASSTNTGYHEQFF. In nucleotides, the CDR3 is TGTGCCAGCAGTACCAATACAGGGTACCATGAGCAGTTCTTC.

This clone was recorded once. The rearrangement uses TRBV29-1 and TRBJ1-5, with D perhaps TRBD1 (6 bases). From germline, CDR1 is SQVTM and CDR2 ANQGSEA. V was shortened by 5 bases and J by 6 bases, with 14 bases between the two germline ends. This CDR3 spans 13 amino acids. CDR3 region: CSVTGITGQPQHF. The CDR3 DNA follows: TGCAGCGTTACAGGGATAACTGGTCAGCCCCAGCATTTT.

This clone was recorded only once. The chain combines TRBV5-1 with TRBJ2-1, with 7 bases fitting TRBD2. CDR1 is SGHRS and CDR2 is YFSETQ in the germline V gene. The CDR3 consists of 15 residues. J was trimmed by 3 bases and V by 4 bases; bases with no gene match: 7. The CDR3 sequence: CASSLLAKIYNEQFF. Written as DNA, the CDR3 is TGCGCCAGCAGCCTACTAGCGAAGATCTACAATGAGCAGTTCTTC.